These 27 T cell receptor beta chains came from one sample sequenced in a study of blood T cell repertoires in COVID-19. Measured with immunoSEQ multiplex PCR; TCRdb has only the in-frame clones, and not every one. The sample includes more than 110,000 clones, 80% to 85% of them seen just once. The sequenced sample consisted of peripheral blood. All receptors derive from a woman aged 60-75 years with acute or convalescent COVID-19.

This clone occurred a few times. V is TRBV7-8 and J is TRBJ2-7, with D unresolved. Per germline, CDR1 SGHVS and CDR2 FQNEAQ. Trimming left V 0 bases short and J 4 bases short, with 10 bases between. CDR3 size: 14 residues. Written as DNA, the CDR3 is TGTGCCAGCAGCTTAGCGCTCCAGGTTTACGAGCAGTACTTC. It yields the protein CASSLALQVYEQYF.

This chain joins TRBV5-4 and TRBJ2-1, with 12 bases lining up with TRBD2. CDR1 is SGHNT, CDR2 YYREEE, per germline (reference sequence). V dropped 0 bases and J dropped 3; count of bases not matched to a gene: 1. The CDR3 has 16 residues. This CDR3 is CASSLALAGGYNEQFF. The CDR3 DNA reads TGTGCCAGCAGCTTGGCACTAGCGGGAGGCTACAATGAGCAGTTCTTC.

The CDR3 protein is CASSPTLGSPLHF. CDR3 nucleotide sequence: TGTGCCAGCTCACCAACCCTAGGTTCACCCCTCCACTTT. The J gene is TRBJ1-6, the V gene TRBV18; no firm D call. The V end was cut by 2 bases, the J end by 9 bases, with 8 bases between. Germline CDR1 KGHSH, CDR2 LQKENI. There are 13 residues in the CDR3. Supplemented by reference TRBV18 and TRBJ1-6, the full variable domain reads NAGVMQNPRHLVRRRGQEARLRCSPMKGHSHVYWYRQLPEEGLKFMVYLQKENIIDESGMPKERFSAEFPKEGPSILRIQQVVRGDSAAYFCASSPTLGSPLHFGNGTRLTVT.

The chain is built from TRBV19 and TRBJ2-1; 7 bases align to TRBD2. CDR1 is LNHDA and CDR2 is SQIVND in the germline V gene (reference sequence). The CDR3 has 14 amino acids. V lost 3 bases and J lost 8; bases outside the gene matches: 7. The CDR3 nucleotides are TGTGCCAGTAGTATCGAGGGAGGGCCCCATGAGCAGTTCTTC. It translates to CASSIEGGPHEQFF.

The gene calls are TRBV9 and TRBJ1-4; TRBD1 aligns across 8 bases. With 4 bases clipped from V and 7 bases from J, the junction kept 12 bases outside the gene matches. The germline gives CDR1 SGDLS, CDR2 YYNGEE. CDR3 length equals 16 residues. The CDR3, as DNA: TGTGCCAGCAGCAGAGGATCCGGACAGGGTGGTGAAAAACTGTTTTTT. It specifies CASSRGSGQGGEKLFF. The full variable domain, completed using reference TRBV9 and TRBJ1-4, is DSGVTQTPKHLITATGQRVTLRCSPRSGDLSVYWYQQSLDQGLQFLIQYYNGEERAKGNILERFSAQQFPDLHSELNLSSLELGDSALYFCASSRGSGQGGEKLFFGSGTQLSVL.

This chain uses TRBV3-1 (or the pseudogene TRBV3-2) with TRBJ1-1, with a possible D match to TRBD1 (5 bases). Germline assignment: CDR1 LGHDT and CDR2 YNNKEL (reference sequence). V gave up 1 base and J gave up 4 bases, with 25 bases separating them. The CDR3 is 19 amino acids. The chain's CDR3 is CASSQGLRPLGPRGTEAFF. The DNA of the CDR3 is TGTGCCAGCAGCCAAGGACTGAGACCCTTGGGGCCAAGGGGCACTGAAGCTTTCTTT.

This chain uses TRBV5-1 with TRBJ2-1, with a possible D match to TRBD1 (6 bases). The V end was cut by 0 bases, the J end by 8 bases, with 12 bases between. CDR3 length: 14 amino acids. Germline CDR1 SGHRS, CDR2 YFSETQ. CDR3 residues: CASSLEVAGDEQFF. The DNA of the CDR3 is TGCGCCAGCAGCTTGGAGGTCGCAGGGGATGAGCAGTTCTTC.

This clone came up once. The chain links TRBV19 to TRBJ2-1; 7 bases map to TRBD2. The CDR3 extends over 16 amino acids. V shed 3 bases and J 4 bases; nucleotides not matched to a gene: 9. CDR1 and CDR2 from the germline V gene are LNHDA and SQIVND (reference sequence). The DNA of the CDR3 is TGTGCCAGTAGTATTTCCGGCGGGAGTAGATACAATGAGCAGTTCTTC. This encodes CASSISGGSRYNEQFF.

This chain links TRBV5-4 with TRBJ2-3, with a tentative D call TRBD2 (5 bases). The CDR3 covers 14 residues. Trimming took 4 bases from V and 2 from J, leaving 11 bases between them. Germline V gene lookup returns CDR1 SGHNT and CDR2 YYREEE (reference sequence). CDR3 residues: CASSPDGNTDTQYF. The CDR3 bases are TGTGCCAGCAGCCCGGACGGGAACACAGATACGCAGTATTTT. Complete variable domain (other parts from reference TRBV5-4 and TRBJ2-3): ETGVTQSPTHLIKTRGQQVTLRCSSQSGHNTVSWYQQALGQGPQFIFQYYREEENGRGNFPPRFSGLQFPNYSSELNVNALELDDSALYLCASSPDGNTDTQYFGPGTRLTVL.

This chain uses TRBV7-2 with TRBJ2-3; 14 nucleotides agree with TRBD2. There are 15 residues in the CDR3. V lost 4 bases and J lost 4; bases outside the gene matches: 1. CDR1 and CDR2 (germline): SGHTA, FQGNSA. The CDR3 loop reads CASSWGLAGADTQYF. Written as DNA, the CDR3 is TGTGCCAGCAGCTGGGGACTAGCGGGAGCAGATACGCAGTATTTT.

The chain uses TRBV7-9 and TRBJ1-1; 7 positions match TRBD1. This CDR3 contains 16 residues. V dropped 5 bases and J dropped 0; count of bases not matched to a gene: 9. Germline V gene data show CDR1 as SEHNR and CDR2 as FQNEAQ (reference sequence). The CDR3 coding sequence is TGTGCCAGCAGCCGATTCAGGGGGGCCATGAACACTGAAGCTTTCTTT. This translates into CASSRFRGAMNTEAFF.

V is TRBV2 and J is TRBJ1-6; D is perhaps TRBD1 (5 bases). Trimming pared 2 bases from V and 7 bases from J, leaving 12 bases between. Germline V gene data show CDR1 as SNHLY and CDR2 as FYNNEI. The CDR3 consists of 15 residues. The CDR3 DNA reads TGTGCCAGCAGTGAACGACACAGGATGAATTCACCCCTCCACTTT. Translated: CASSERHRMNSPLHF.

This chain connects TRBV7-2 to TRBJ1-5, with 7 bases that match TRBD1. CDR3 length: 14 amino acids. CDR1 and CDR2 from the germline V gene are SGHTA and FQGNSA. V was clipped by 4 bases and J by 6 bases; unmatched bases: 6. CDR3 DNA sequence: TGTGCCAGCAGCTCCCTACAGGGGTCTCAGCCCCAGCATTTT. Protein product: CASSSLQGSQPQHF.

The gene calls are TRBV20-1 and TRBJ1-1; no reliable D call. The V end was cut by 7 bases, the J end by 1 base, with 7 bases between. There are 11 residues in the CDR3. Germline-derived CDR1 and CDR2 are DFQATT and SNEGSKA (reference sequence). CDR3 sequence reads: CSGVANTEAFF. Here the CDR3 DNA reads TGCAGTGGAGTAGCGAACACTGAAGCTTTCTTT.

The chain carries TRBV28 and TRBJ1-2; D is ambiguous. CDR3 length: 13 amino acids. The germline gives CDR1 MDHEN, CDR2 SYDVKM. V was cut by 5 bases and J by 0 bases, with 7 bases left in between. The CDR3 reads CASSLTSNYGYTF. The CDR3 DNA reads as TGTGCCAGCAGTCTAACTTCTAACTATGGCTACACCTTC.

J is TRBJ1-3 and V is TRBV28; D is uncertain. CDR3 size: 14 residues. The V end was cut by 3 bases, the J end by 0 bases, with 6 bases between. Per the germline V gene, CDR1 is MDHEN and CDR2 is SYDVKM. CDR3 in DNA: TGTGCCAGCAGTTTCCGACTCTCTGGAAACACCATATATTTT. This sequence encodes CASSFRLSGNTIYF. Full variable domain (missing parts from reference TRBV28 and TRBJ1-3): DVKVTQSSRYLVKRTGEKVFLECVQDMDHENMFWYRQDPGLGLRLIYFSYDVKMKEKGDIPEGYSVSREKKERFSLILESASTNQTSMYLCASSFRLSGNTIYFGEGSWLTVV.

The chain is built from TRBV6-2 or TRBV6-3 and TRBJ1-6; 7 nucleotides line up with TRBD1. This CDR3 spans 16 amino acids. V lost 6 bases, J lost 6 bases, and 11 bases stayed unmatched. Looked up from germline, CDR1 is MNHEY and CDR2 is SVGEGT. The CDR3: CASSQRNRGTNSPLHF. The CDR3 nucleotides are TGTGCCAGCAGCCAACGCAACAGGGGAACTAATTCACCCCTCCACTTT.

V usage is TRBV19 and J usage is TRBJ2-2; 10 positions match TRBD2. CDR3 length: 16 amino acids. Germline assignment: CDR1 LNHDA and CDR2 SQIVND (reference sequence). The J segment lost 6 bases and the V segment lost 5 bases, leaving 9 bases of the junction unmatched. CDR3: CASSPSSGSFPGELFF. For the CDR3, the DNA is TGTGCCAGTAGTCCCTCTAGCGGGAGTTTCCCCGGGGAGCTGTTTTTT. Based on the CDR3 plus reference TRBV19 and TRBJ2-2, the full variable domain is DGGITQSPKYLFRKEGQNVTLSCEQNLNHDAMYWYRQDPGQGLRLIYYSQIVNDFQKGDIAEGYSVSREKKESFPLTVTSAQKNPTAFYLCASSPSSGSFPGELFFGEGSRLTVL.

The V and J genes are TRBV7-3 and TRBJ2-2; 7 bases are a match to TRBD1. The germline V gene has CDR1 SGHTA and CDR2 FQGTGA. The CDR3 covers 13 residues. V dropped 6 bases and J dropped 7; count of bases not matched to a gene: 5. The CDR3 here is CASSRTGSGELFF. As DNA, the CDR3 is TGTGCCAGCAGTCGGACAGGTAGCGGGGAGCTGTTTTTT.

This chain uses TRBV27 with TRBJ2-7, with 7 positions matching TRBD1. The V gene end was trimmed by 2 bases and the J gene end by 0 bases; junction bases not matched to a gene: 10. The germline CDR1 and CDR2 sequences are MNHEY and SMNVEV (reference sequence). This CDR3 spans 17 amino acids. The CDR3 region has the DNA TGTGCCAGCAGTTTAAGGGGAACAGGGGAGAGCTCCTACGAGCAGTACTTC. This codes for CASSLRGTGESSYEQYF.

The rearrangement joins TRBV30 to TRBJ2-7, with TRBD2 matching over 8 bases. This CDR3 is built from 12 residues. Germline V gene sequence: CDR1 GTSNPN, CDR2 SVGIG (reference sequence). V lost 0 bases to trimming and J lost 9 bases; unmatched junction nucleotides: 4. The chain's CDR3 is CAWSVPGGGQYF. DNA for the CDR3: TGTGCCTGGAGTGTCCCCGGGGGGGGGCAGTACTTC. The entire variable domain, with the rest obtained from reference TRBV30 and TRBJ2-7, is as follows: SQTIHQWPATLVQPVGSPLSLECTVEGTSNPNLYWYRQAAGRGLQLLFYSVGIGQISSEVPQNLSASRPQDRQFILSSKKLLLSDSGFYLCAWSVPGGGQYFGPGTRLTVT.

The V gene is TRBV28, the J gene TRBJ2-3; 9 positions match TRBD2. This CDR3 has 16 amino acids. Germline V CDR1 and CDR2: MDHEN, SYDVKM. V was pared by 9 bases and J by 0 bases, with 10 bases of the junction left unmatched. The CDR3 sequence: CASISLAGLSTDTQYF. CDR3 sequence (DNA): TGTGCCAGTATTAGTCTAGCGGGGCTTAGCACAGATACGCAGTATTTT.

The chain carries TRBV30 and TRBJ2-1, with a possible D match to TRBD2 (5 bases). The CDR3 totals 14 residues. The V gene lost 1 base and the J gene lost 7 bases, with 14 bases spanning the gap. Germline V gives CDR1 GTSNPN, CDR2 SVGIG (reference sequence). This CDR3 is CAWSDTGLGNEQFF. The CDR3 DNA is TGTGCCTGGAGTGACACGGGGTTGGGTAATGAGCAGTTCTTC. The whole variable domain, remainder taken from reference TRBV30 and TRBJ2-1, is SQTIHQWPATLVQPVGSPLSLECTVEGTSNPNLYWYRQAAGRGLQLLFYSVGIGQISSEVPQNLSASRPQDRQFILSSKKLLLSDSGFYLCAWSDTGLGNEQFFGPGTRLTVL.

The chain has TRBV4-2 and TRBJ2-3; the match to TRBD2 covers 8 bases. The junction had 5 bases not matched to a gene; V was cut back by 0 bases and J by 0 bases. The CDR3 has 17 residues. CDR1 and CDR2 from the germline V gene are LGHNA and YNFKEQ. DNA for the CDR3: TGTGCCAGCAGCCAAGATGCGAAGCGGGGGAGCACAGATACGCAGTATTTT. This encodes CASSQDAKRGSTDTQYF.

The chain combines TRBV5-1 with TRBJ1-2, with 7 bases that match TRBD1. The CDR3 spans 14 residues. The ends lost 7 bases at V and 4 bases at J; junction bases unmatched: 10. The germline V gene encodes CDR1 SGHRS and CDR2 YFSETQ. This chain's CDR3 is CASVGIGGVYGYTF. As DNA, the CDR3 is TGCGCCAGCGTCGGAATAGGGGGCGTCTATGGCTACACCTTC.

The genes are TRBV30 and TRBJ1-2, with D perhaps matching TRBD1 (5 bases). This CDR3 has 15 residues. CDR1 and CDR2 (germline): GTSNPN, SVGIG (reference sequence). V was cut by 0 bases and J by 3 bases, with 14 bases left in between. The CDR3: CAWSVQSGGYYGYTF. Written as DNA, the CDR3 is TGTGCCTGGAGTGTACAGTCCGGGGGATACTATGGCTACACCTTC.

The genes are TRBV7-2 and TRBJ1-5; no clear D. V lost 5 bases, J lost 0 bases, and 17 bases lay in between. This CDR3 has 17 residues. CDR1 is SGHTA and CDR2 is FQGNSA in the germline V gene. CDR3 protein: CASSPPGGRYSNQPQHF. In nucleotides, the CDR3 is TGTGCCAGCAGCCCCCCGGGAGGACGATATAGCAATCAGCCCCAGCATTTT.